This T cell receptor beta chain emerged from a study of CD8 T cells in Susac syndrome. Study outcomes and limitations: As acknowledged by the study, its TCR sequencing and HLA analysis included a relatively small number of individuals.

V lost 4 bases and J lost 5, with 20 bases in between. The CDR3 covers 16 residues. CDR1 is MDHEN, CDR2 SYDVKM, per germline. TCR beta sequencing was performed on blood CD8+ and CD4+ T cells. Through negative isolation, CD4+ and CD8+ T cells were obtained, while TEMRA cells were enriched using FACS. This clonotype was recorded only once. Its specificity is not known. Random hexamers served to reverse transcribe roughly 0.5 to 1 ug RNA. The amplification used immunoSEQ multiplex PCR on TCR beta CDR3; it spanned 54 Vbeta and 13 Jbeta. TCRdb passed the immunoSEQ multiplex PCR reads through MiXCR, listing each CDR3 protein once. Of some 140,000 distinct CDR3 sequences detected, approximately 95% appear once; the ten largest clones hold about 0.18%.

The sequencing input was CD8+ T cells from PBMCs. The TCR originated in a human donor with Susac syndrome. The chain couples TRBV28 to TRBJ1-1, with D unclear. CDR3 residues: CASSSIVVRLPTEAFF. As DNA, the CDR3 is TGTGCCAGCAGTTCCATAGTTGTGCGGCTTCCAACTGAAGCTTTCTTT.